This note documents a single T cell receptor (beta chain) sequence. The antigen is not known. The unexposed donors gave CD4+ T cells in 2011-2018, prior to COVID-19. Isolation of CD4+ T cells took place after approximately eleven days in culture. As cell numbers allowed, unexposed-donor CD4+ T cells faced SARS-CoV-2 S/N and four cold-coronavirus spikes. Generated by immunoSEQ multiplex PCR, the TCRdb table keeps only in-frame clones and is missing some. The table lists about 21,000 clones, 74% of them singletons. CDR1 LNHDA and CDR2 SQIVND come from the germline V gene (reference sequence). V lost 7 bases and J 0 bases, leaving 10 bases between the germline ends. This CDR3 spans 14 amino acids. The record originates from a study of CD4 T cells in relation to SARS-CoV-2 and coronaviruses. In the study overall: No peptide or an HIV-1 Nef peptide pool served as negative control.

Material for sequencing was CD4+ T cells from PBMCs, cultured in vitro. This TCR came from a human donor in good health. J is TRBJ1-3 and V is TRBV19, with TRBD1 as a possible D gene (6 bases). CDR3 in DNA: TGTGCCAGTAACGACAGGCTCTCTGGAAACACCATATATTTT. It encodes CASNDRLSGNTIYF. Full variable domain (rest looked up from reference TRBV19 and TRBJ1-3): DGGITQSPKYLFRKEGQNVTLSCEQNLNHDAMYWYRQDPGQGLRLIYYSQIVNDFQKGDIAEGYSVSREKKESFPLTVTSAQKNPTAFYLCASNDRLSGNTIYFGEGSWLTVV.